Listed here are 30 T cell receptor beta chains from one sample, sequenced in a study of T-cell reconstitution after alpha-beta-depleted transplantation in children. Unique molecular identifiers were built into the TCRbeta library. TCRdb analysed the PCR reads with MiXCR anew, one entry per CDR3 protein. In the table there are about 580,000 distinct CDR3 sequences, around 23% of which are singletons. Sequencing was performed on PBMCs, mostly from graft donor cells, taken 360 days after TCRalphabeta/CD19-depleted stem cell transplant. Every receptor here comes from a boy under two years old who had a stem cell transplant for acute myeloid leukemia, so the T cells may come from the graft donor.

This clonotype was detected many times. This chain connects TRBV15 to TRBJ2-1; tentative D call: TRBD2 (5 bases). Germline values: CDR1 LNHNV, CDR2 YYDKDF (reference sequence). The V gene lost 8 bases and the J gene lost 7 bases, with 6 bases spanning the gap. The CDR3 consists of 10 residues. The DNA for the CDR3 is TGTGCCACCGGAGGAAATGAGCAGTTCTTC. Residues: CATGGNEQFF.

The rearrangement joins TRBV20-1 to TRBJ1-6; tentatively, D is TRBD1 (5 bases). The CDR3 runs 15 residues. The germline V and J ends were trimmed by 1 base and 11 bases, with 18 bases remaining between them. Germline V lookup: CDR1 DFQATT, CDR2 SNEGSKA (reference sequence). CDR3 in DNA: TGCAGTGCTAGAGTGGAGTGGGCAGGGTCAACACCCCTCCACTTT. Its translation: CSARVEWAGSTPLHF.

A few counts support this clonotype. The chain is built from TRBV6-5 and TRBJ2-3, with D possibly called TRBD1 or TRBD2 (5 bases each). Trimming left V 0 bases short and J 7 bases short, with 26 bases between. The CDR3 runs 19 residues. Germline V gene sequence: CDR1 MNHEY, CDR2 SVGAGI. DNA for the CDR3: TGTGCCAGCAGTTACTCTCTGGGGCGGCGCGGAGGAAGAGCGAATACGCAGTATTTT. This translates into CASSYSLGRRGGRANTQYF.

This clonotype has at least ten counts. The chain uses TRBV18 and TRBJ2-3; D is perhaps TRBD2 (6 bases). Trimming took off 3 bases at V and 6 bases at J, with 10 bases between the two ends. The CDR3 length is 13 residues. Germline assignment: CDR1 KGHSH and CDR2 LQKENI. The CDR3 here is CASSPGSYDTQYF. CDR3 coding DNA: TGTGCCAGCTCACCCGGGAGCTACGATACGCAGTATTTT. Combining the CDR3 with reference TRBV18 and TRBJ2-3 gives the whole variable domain NAGVMQNPRHLVRRRGQEARLRCSPMKGHSHVYWYRQLPEEGLKFMVYLQKENIIDESGMPKERFSAEFPKEGPSILRIQQVVRGDSAAYFCASSPGSYDTQYFGPGTRLTVL.

CDR3 amino acids: CASGPGLLNEQFF. CDR3 DNA: TGCGCCAGCGGGCCCGGACTGCTCAATGAGCAGTTCTTC. This chain connects TRBV4-1 to TRBJ2-1; tentative D call: TRBD2 (5 bases). V lost 8 bases to trimming and J lost 6 bases, with 14 bases between them. The germline gives CDR1 MGHRA, CDR2 YSYEKL. The CDR3 is made up of 13 amino acids.

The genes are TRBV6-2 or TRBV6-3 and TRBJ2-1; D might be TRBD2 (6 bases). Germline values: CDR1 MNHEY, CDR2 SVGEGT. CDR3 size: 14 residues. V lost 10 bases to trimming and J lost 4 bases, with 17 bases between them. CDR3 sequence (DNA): TGTGCCACGAGCGGGCCCCCGGGATACAATGAGCAGTTCTTC. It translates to CATSGPPGYNEQFF.

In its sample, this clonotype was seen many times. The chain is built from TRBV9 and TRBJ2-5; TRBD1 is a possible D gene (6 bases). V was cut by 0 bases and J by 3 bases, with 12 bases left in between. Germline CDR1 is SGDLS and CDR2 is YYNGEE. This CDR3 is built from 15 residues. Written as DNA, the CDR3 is TGTGCCAGCAGCGTAGTAGGGGGAAGGGAAGAGACCCAGTACTTC. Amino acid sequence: CASSVVGGREETQYF.

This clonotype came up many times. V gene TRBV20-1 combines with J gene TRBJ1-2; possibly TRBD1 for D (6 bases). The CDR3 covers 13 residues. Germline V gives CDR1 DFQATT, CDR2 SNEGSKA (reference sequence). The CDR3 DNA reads TGCAGCCTGGGAGGAGGACAGTCCTATGGCTACACCTTC. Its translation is CSLGGGQSYGYTF.

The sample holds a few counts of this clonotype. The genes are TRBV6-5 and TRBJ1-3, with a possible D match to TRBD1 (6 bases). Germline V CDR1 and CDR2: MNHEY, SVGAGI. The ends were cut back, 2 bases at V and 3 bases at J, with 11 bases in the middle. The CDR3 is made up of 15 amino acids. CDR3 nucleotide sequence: TGTGCCAGCAGTTACGCGGGGGCAGGTGGAAACACCATATATTTT. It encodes CASSYAGAGGNTIYF.

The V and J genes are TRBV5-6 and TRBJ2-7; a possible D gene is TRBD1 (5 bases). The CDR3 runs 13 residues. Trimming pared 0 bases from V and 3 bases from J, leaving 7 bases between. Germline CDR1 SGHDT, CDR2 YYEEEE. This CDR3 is CASSLAQGYEQYV. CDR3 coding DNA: TGTGCCAGCAGCTTGGCTCAGGGCTACGAGCAGTACGTC.

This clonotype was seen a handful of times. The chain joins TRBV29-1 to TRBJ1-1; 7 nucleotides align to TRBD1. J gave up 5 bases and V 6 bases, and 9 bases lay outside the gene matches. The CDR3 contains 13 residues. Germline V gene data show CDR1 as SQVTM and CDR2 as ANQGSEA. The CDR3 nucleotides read TGCAGCGTGGATTACAGGGGTGGGACTGAAGCTTTCTTT. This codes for CSVDYRGGTEAFF. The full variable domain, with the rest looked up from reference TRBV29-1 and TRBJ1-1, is SAVISQKPSRDICQRGTSLTIQCQVDSQVTMMFWYRQQPGQSLTLIATANQGSEATYESGFVIDKFPISRPNLTFSTLTVSNMSPEDSSIYLCSVDYRGGTEAFFGQGTRLTVV.

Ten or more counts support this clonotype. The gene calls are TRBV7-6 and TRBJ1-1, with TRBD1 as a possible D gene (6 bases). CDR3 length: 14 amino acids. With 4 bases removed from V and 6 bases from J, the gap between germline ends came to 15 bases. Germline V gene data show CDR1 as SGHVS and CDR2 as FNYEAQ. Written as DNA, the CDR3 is TGTGCCAGCAGCTCAGAGAGGGGGTTCTCTGAAGCTTTCTTT. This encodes CASSSERGFSEAFF.

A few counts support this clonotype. CDR3 sequence reads: CASTIGTGSSGANVLTF. CDR3 DNA sequence: TGTGCCAGCACTATCGGGACAGGGTCCTCTGGGGCCAACGTCCTGACTTTC. V and J are TRBV6-1 and TRBJ2-6; TRBD1 aligns across 9 bases. The CDR3 has 17 residues. The germline V gene encodes CDR1 MNHNS and CDR2 SASEGT. Trimming removed 7 bases from V and 0 bases from J; junction bases left unmatched: 7.

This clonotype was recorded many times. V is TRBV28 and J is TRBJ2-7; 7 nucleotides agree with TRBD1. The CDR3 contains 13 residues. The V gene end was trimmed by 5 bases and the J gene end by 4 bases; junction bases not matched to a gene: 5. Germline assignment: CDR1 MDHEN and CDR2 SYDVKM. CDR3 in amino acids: CASSGTGAYEQYV. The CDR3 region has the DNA TGTGCCAGCAGTGGCACAGGGGCGTACGAGCAGTACGTC.

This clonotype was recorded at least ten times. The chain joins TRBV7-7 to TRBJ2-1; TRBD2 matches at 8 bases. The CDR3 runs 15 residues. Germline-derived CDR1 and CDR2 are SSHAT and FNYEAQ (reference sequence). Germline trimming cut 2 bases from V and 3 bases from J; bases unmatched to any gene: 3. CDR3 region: CASSLTSGGYNEQFF. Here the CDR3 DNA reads TGTGCCAGCAGCTTAACTAGCGGAGGCTACAATGAGCAGTTCTTC.

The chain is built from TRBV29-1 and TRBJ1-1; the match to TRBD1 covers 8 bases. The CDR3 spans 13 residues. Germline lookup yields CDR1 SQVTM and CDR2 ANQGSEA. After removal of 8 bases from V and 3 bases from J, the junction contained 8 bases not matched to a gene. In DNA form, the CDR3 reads TGCAGCTCCCAGACAGGGGATTACACTGAAGCTTTCTTT. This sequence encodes CSSQTGDYTEAFF.

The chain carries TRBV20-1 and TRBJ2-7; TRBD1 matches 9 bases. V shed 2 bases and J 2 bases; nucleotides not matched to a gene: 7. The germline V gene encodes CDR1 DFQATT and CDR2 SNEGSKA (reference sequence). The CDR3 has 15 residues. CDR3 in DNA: TGCAGTGCTAGAACCGGGACAGGGCGCGCCTACGAGCAGTACGTC. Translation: CSARTGTGRAYEQYV.

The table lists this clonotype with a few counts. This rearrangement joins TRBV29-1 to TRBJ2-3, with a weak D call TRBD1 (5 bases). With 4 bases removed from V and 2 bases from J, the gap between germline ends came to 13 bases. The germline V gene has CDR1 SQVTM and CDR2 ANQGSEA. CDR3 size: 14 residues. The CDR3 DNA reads TGCAGCGTTGGGGCGTTTGGGGCCACAGATACGCAGTATTTT. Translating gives CSVGAFGATDTQYF.

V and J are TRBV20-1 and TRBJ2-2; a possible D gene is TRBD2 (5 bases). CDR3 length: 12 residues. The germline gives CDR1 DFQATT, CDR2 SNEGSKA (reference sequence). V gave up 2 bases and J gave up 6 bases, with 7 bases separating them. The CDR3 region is CSARWGAGELFF. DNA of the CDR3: TGCAGTGCTAGATGGGGAGCCGGGGAGCTGTTTTTT.

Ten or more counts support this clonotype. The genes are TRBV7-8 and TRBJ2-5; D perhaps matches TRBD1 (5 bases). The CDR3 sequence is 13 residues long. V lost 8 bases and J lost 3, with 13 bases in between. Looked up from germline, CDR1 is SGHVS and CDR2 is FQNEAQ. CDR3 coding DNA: TGTGCCAGCTGCTGGGGCCGCAAAGAGACCCAGTACTTC. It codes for CASCWGRKETQYF.

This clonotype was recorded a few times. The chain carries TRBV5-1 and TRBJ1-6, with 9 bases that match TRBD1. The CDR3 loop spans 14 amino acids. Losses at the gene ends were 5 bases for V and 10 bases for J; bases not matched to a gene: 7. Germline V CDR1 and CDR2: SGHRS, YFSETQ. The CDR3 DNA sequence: TGCGCCAGCAGAGGAGGACAGGGGAGATCACCCCTCCACTTT. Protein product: CASRGGQGRSPLHF.

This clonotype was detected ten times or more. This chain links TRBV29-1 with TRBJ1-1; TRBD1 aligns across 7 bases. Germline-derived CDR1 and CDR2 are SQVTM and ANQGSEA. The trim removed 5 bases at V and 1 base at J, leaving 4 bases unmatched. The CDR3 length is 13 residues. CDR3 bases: TGCAGCGTTCCCCGGACAGGGAACACTGAAGCTTTCTTT. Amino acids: CSVPRTGNTEAFF.

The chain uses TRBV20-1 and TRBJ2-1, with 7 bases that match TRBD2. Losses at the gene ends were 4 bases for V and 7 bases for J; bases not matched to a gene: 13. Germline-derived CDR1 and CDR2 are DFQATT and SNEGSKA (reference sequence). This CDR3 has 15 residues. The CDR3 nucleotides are TGCAGTGCTAACCCCAGACTAGCTCTGATAAATGAGCAGTTCTTC. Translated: CSANPRLALINEQFF.

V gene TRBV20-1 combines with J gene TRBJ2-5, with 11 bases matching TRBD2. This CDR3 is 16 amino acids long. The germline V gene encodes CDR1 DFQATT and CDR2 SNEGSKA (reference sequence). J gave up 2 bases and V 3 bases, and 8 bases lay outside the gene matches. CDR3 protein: CSASSASGGIQETQYF. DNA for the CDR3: TGCAGTGCTAGCTCCGCTAGCGGGGGGATACAAGAGACCCAGTACTTC.

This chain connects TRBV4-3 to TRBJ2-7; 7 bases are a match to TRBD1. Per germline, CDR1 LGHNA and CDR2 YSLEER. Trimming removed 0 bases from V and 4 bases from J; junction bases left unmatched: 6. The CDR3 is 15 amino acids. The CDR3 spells CASSQDRDSVYEQYF. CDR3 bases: TGCGCCAGCAGCCAAGACCGGGACAGCGTATACGAGCAGTACTTC.

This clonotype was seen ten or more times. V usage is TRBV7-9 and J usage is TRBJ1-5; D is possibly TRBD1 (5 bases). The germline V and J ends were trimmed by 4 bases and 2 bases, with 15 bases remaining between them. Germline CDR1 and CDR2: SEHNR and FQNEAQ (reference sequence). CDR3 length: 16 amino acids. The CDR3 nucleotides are TGTGCCAGCAGCTCCGGGGTGGGGGTTGGCAATCAGCCCCAGCATTTT. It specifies CASSSGVGVGNQPQHF.

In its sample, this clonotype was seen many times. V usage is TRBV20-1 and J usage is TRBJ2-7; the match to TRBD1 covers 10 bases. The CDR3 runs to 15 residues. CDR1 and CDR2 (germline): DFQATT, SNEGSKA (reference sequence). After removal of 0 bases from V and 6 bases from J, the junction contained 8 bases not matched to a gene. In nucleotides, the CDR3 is TGCAGTGCTAGAGATCACGAGACAGGGGGCTTCGAGCAGTACGTC. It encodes CSARDHETGGFEQYV.

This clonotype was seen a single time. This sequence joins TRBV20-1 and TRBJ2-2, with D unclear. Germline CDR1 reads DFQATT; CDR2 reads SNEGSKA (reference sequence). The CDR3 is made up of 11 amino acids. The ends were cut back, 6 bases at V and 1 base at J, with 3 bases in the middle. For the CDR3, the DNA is TGCAGTGCCAAGAACACCGGGGAGCTGTTTTTT. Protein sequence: CSAKNTGELFF.

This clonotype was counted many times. CDR3 in DNA: TGCGCCAGCAGCCCCGACAGGGGAAACTACGAGCAGTACGTC. It yields the protein CASSPDRGNYEQYV. The chain combines TRBV4-1 with TRBJ2-7; 8 bases fit TRBD1. Trimming at V came to 4 bases and at J to 3 bases, leaving 5 bases not matched to a gene. CDR3 length equals 14 residues. The germline V gene encodes CDR1 MGHRA and CDR2 YSYEKL.

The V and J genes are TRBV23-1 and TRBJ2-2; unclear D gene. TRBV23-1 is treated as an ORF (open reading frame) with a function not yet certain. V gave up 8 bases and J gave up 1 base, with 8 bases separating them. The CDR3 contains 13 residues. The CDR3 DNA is TGCGCCAGCGGCGCAGGGAACACCGGGGAGCTGTTTTTT. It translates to CASGAGNTGELFF.